This T cell receptor beta chain is from a study of blood T cell repertoires in COVID-19. Looking at the study overall: T cells, B-cell-depleted T cells, or PBMCs provided the cDNA or gDNA that served as material.

Per the study methods: It was from reference gene primer amplification that nucleated cell counts were estimated. Assay: immunoSEQ multiplex PCR; the TCRdb copy retains only in-frame clones and omits some. V and J calls and clone size follow that table, whereas D and trimming were derived from the DNA. The data show 250,000 to 350,000 clones, with roughly 80% seen just once and over 1.1% held by the top ten. Seattle patient enrollment occurred during active infection, with longitudinal follow-up thereafter. Deletions cut 0 bases from V and 1 base from J, with 13 bases between. The CDR3 totals 16 residues. Germline lookup yields CDR1 SGHRS and CDR2 YFSETQ.

The sequencing input was peripheral blood. This clonotype originated in a human donor with COVID-19, enrolled during active disease. The donor label of this sample is uncertain. The rearrangement uses TRBV5-1 and TRBJ2-5; D possibly corresponds to TRBD2 (6 bases). The CDR3 spells CASSLGGSGAQETQYF. The CDR3 DNA reads TGCGCCAGCAGCTTGGGAGGTAGCGGCGCCCAAGAGACCCAGTACTTC.